This T cell receptor (beta chain) came from a study of cytomegalovirus exposure and HLA in healthy donors (dated by TCRdb to between 2016 and 2019). Background for the entire study: According to an earlier analysis of a few hundred of the donors, about 179 million T cells yielded some 120 million unique TCR beta sequences and approximately 280 Gb of sequence data. Because of strong linkage in the cohort, roughly five DR-DQ haplotypes were treated as single units for association and clustering. Donor age, sex, ethnicity and CMV serostatus were compiled together with the repertoire data. Typing coverage differed by locus: A, B, C, DRB1 and DQB1 were typed in about 629-640 donors, DQA1 in 500 to 550, DPA1 in approximately 610, and DPB1 in 472. Rather than using new phenotypic data, the later analysis identified candidate immune exposures from TCR beta sequences and from how often those sequences occurred across donors. Every discovery cohort repertoire had been produced on one sequencing platform. The aim of the study was to test whether cataloging public T cell receptors could identify signatures of past pathogen exposure. Besides the first cohort of some 670 subjects, a separate validation cohort made up of around 120 different subjects was used. The study used immunosequencing to profile the T cell repertoires of 666 subjects and linked those repertoires to cytomegalovirus serostatus. Roughly 310 gigabases of sequencing data and tens of millions of unique TCR sequences were included in an early release covering several hundred HLA-typed donors. To decide whether each TCR beta V gene segment behaved as functional or pseudogenic, an earlier analysis of fewer than 750 of the donors relied on high-throughput TCR beta sequencing. Among around 400 genotyped donors of the cohort, an average of about 240,000 unique TCR beta nucleotide sequences were sequenced per donor, about a sixth of them non-productive. In a later analysis, previously published TCR beta repertoires from several hundred donors were re-analyzed and high-resolution HLA genotyping was added so that TCR occurrence patterns could be studied. HLA typing included class I and class II loci at four-digit resolution. Genome-wide SNP genotypes for about 55% of the roughly 670 donors were used in a later genetic analysis, which treated that subset as a discovery cohort. Of the 350 to 450 genotyped donors, 75% to 85% were placed in the genetic ancestry cluster associated with self-reported Caucasian donors. To predict cytomegalovirus infection status, the study brought together high-throughput TCR immunosequencing, statistical association of individual TCRs with disease status, and machine learning. Study-level results and caveats: Linkage disequilibrium might explain the correlated functional status among segregating V segments, but an unknown experimental factor could not be excluded. Because some donors lacked HLA typing at each locus, the association tests relied only on the typed subset. The authors suggested that the approach could potentially be generalized to other disease states and immunological phenotypes. The 87-base-pair reads could not distinguish some IMGT-functional V segments, including TRBV6-2 and TRBV6-3, so those segments were excluded. Cytomegalovirus status was reported to be diagnosed by the classifier with high specificity and sensitivity in both the original and validation cohorts. In a later analysis, TCR association rates were found to vary across HLA loci, with the most associated TCRs seen for DRB1 alleles and the fewest for HLA-C alleles. The only immune exposure information available for the cohort was CMV serostatus. In a later genetic analysis, a missense DCLRE1C variant was associated with V-gene and J-gene trimming of TCR beta chains, and the association was replicated in an independent cohort. A later analysis associated 17,000 or so TCR beta sequences with specific HLA alleles at a false discovery rate of 0.05. The study listed 150 to 200 TCR beta chains as associated with cytomegalovirus. Assigning TCR associations to individual alleles was difficult when HLA alleles, especially DR and DQ, strongly co-occurred. A cluster of highly shared sequence variants was judged likely to represent a technical artifact of the sequencing pipeline. In a later analysis, HLA-associated TCR beta chains showed more clonal expansion and lower generation probabilities than non-associated chains that were equally common. About 15 rarely observed V segments, including chromosome 9 orphons, were excluded from the earlier analysis of approximately 500 of the donors because counts were too low. While some public TCRs were present in many individuals, most TCR sequences turned up only very rarely across donors. Several of the top co-occurrence clusters appeared to be linked to parvovirus B19, influenza, CMV and Epstein-Barr virus, according to a later analysis. In vitro tests confirmed that a few of the cytomegalovirus-associated TCR beta chains recognize cytomegalovirus antigens. A later genetic analysis reported fewer N-insertions in productive TCRs among donors in an Asian-associated ancestry cluster than the roughly 620-donor mean. A later analysis found that most CMV-associated TCR beta chains appeared HLA-restricted, with HLA associations seemingly driven largely by CMV exposure. In this cohort, only TCR beta chains were sequenced, and detectable features were limited by the absence of alpha or paired-chain data. Broadly in line with IMGT annotations, most TCR beta V segments showed up in productive rearrangements about 90% or about 30% of the time in an earlier analysis of approximately 640 of the donors. A further reported finding was that TCR beta sequences accurately predicted the HLA-A and HLA-B alleles for most subjects in the first cohort. The presence/absence analyses assumed that sequencing depth was roughly uniform across donors, and that assumption may not be true.

Reading the germline V gene (reference sequence) gives CDR1 LNHDA and CDR2 SQIVND. The CDR3 spans 18 residues, from the cysteine through the phenylalanine. The retained sequence is limited to the CDR3, 54 bases, with the frame set at the first base. V loses 1 base, J loses 4 bases, and the germline ends lie 23 bases apart. The cohort consisted of 670 or so healthy bone marrow donors. Cohort members were all nominally healthy when sampled, although unrecorded immune exposures were likely present. The donor tested CMV seropositive and was one of the 289 seropositive cohort members. A peripheral blood sample was provided by each donor, and peripheral blood mononuclear cells were used for TCR beta sequencing. Genomic DNA extraction from the blood cell samples was performed with the Qiagen DNeasy Blood Extraction Kit. Library creation used the immunoSEQ multiplex PCR assay. For the multiplex PCR, a mixture combining 60 forward primers for TCR Vbeta segments and 13 reverse primers for TCR Jbeta segments was used. The CDR3 region of rearranged TCR beta genes was amplified from genomic DNA by a multiplex PCR assay. Amplified TCR beta libraries were sequenced as 87-base-pair reads on the Illumina HiSeq System. Per the authors' processing: In a later analysis, some 80 million unique TCR beta chains were counted across the roughly 670 repertoires, and roughly 11 million of these chains were shared by at least two donors. Raw reads were error-corrected and collapsed into unique sequences by a nearest-neighbor algorithm in which closely related sequences were merged to remove PCR and sequencing errors. CDR3 sequences were aligned to IMGT reference sequences to assign V, D and J gene segments. For a sequence to be retained, a match of at least six nucleotides to both a V gene segment and a J gene segment was required. A rearrangement counted as productive if the CDR3 had no stop codons and remained in frame with V and J, and every other rearrangement counted as non-productive. CDR3 was defined by IMGT convention, running from the second conserved V-encoded cysteine to the conserved J-encoded phenylalanine. The earlier analysis of a few hundred of the donors excluded sequences that lacked an unambiguous match to a single V gene segment. An earlier analysis of roughly 590 of the donors called V segments functional above 56.7% productive rearrangements and segregating when the between-donor standard deviation exceeded 5%. A statistical classification framework was developed to diagnose cytomegalovirus status using the catalog of TCR beta chain sequences. A later analysis assigned V and J genes by comparing TCR nucleotide sequences with IMGT/GENE-DB human TR gene sequences. In a later analysis, CDR3 sequences and most-parsimonious VDJ recombination scenarios were assigned using the TCRdist pipeline. In a later analysis, every TCR beta chain was defined by the combination of its CDR3 amino acid sequence and its V-gene family, and reads without a unique V-gene family were dropped. As a way to deal with suspected cross-contamination and a sequencing artifact, a later analysis dropped 500 to 700 nucleotide sequences that were highly shared and had low generation probability. In a later analysis, a clonal expansion index for each public chain was calculated from normalized within-repertoire ranks of inferred template counts. Generation probabilities in a later analysis came from a VDJ recombination model fitted to out-of-frame rearrangements, and those results were checked against IGoR. In a later analysis, hypergeometric tests were used to score TCR-TCR, TCR-HLA and TCR-CMV co-occurrence, with a repertoire-size bias correction applied to TCR pairs. To estimate false discovery rates, a later analysis permuted the HLA or CMV assignments 20 times. In a later analysis, co-occurring TCRs were grouped using DBSCAN, and TCRdist sequence similarity was added for clustering within HLA-allele-positive subsets. Co-occurrence clustering excluded repertoires with fewer than 30,000 or more than 120,000 public chains, plus five with anomalous nucleotide sharing. In TCRdb, the immuneACCESS table is reduced to in-frame sequences with V and J assigned. These tables do not hold every clone; where another copy was compared, an unresolved V gene accounts for under half, and the others remain unexplained. Clonal size and the V and J genes are those of that table, whereas D and trimming came from the DNA. Counted in this sample were more than 90,000 clones; about four fifths of them appeared once. The ten largest make up 4.1% of the sample.

As for this clone: Its target antigen remains unknown. Base qualities are missing; no much larger clone stands one base away.

In this chain, TRBV19 is recombined with TRBJ2-7; there is no confident call for the D gene. The receptor comes from a woman in her thirties or forties in good health and CMV-seropositive. Sequencing input: PBMCs. The CDR3 region: CASSIGGGANLKVYEQYF. The DNA sequence is given as TGTGCCAGTAGTATAGGCGGTGGAGCGAACCTAAAAGTATACGAGCAGTACTTC.